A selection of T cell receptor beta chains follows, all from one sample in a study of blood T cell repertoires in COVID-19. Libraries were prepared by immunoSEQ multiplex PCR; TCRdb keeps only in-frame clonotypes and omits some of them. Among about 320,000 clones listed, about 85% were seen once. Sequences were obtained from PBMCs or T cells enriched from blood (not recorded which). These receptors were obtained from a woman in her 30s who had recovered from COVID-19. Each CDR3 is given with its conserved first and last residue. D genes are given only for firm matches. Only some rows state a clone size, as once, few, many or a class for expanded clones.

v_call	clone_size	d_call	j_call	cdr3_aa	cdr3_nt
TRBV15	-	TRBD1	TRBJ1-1	CATSSNRDRNTEAFF	TGTGCCACCAGTTCTAACCGGGACAGGAACACTGAAGCTTTCTTT
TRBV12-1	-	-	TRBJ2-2	CASSFWDRDINTGELFF	TGTGCCAGCAGCTTTTGGGACAGGGATATTAACACCGGGGAGCTGTTTTTT
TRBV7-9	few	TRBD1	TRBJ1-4	CASSQRQGGEKLFF	TGTGCCAGCAGCCAAAGACAGGGTGGCGAAAAACTGTTTTTT
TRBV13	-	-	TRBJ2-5	CASSLTGVQETQYF	TGTGCCAGCAGCTTAACGGGAGTCCAAGAGACCCAGTACTTC
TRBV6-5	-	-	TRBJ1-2	CASSYSGGRWGYTF	TGTGCCAGCAGTTACTCGGGGGGGCGTTGGGGCTACACCTTC
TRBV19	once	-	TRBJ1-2	CASSIERYGYTF	TGTGCCAGTAGCATCGAACGGTATGGCTACACCTTC
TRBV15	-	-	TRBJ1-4	CATSPGDSTNEKLFF	TGTGCCACCAGCCCGGGGGACTCAACTAATGAAAAACTGTTTTTT
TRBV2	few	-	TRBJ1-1	CASSDFPGNTEAFF	TGTGCCAGCAGTGATTTTCCCGGGAACACTGAAGCTTTCTTT
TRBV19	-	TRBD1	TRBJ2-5	CASSSPRRGLFDQETQYF	TGTGCCAGTAGTTCCCCCCGCAGGGGGCTATTCGATCAAGAGACCCAGTACTTC
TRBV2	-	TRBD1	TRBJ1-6	CASYPPGQGLSPLHF	TGTGCCAGCTACCCCCCGGGACAGGGGCTTTCACCCCTCCACTTT
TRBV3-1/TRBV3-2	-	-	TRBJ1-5	CASSQSRDINQPQHF	TGTGCCAGCAGCCAATCTCGGGACATCAATCAGCCCCAGCATTTT
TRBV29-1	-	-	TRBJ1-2	CSVKTGANYGYTF	TGCAGCGTGAAGACAGGAGCTAACTATGGCTACACCTTC
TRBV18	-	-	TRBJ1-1	CASSATGNTEAFF	TGTGCCAGCTCCGCGACAGGGAACACTGAAGCTTTCTTT
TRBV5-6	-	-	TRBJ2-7	CATQMGGSYEQYF	TGTGCCACCCAAATGGGGGGATCCTACGAGCAGTACTTC
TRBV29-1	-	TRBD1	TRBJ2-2	CSVEGRTGTLFF	TGCAGCGTTGAAGGTCGGACAGGGACGCTGTTTTTT
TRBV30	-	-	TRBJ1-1	CAWSRVETEAFF	TGTGCCTGGTCCCGGGTTGAAACTGAAGCTTTCTTT
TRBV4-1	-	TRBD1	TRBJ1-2	CASSRTGGDGYTF	TGCGCCAGCAGCCGAACAGGGGGGGATGGCTACACCTTC
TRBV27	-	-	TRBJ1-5	CASSDLQGSQPQHF	TGTGCCAGCAGTGACTTACAGGGCTCTCAGCCCCAGCATTTT
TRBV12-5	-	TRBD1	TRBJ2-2	CASGQRQGEGVGELFF	TGTGCTAGTGGCCAAAGACAGGGCGAAGGGGTCGGGGAGCTGTTTTTT
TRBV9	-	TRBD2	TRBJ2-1	CASSTLAGGTYNEQFF	TGTGCCAGCAGCACCCTAGCGGGGGGAACCTACAATGAGCAGTTCTTC
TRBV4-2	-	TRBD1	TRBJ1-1	CASSQLTGTGGSEAFF	TGTGCCAGCAGCCAGTTGACCGGGACAGGGGGATCTGAAGCTTTCTTT
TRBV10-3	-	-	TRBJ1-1	CAIRKTGFEAFF	TGTGCCATCAGAAAAACAGGGTTTGAAGCTTTCTTT
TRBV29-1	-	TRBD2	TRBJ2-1	CSVDGSGGYNEQFF	TGCAGCGTTGATGGTAGCGGGGGGTACAATGAGCAGTTCTTC
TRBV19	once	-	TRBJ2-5	CASSIGEKETQYF	TGTGCCAGTAGTATCGGTGAGAAGGAGACCCAGTACTTC
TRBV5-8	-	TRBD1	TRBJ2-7	CASSPGTVYEQYF	TGTGCCAGCAGCCCTGGGACAGTTTACGAGCAGTACTTC
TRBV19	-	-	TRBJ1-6	CASSLDSNNSPLHF	TGTGCCAGTAGCCTGGACAGTAACAATTCACCCCTCCACTTT
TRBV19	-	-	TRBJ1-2	CASSVPGWGLYGYTF	TGTGCCAGTAGTGTACCGGGCTGGGGCCTCTATGGCTACACCTTC
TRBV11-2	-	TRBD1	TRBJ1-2	CASSPVRRDSRPGGYTF	TGTGCCAGCAGCCCCGTGAGGAGGGACAGCCGCCCAGGGGGCTACACCTTC